What follows are 15 T cell receptor beta chains derived from one specimen sequenced in a study of control samples from healthy donors and cancer patients. Only in-frame clones appear in the TCRdb table, and some are missing; sequencing was by immunoSEQ multiplex PCR. The sample records approximately 120,000 clones, about nine tenths being singletons. Sequenced sample: blood. Every receptor here comes from a man between 40 and 49 years old in good health.

The chain joins TRBV7-9 to TRBJ2-7; D gene ambiguous. Trimming removed 3 bases at V and 3 bases at J, with 12 bases between. This CDR3 comprises 14 residues. Germline V lookup: CDR1 SEHNR, CDR2 FQNEAQ (reference sequence). CDR3 amino acids: CASSFIDWDYEQYF. In DNA, the CDR3 is TGTGCCAGCAGCTTTATTGACTGGGACTACGAGCAGTACTTC.

The chain uses TRBV18 and TRBJ1-5, with 8 bases identical to TRBD1. There are 17 residues in the CDR3. The V gene end was trimmed by 6 bases and the J gene end by 6 bases; junction bases not matched to a gene: 16. Germline lookup yields CDR1 KGHSH and CDR2 LQKENI. CDR3 bases: TGTGCCAGCTCTCAGACGAAGACAGGGGCTTCAGGTCAGCCCCAGCATTTT. It specifies CASSQTKTGASGQPQHF.

The chain is built from TRBV29-1 and TRBJ1-4; D might be TRBD1 (5 bases). This CDR3 comprises 15 residues. Germline V gives CDR1 SQVTM, CDR2 ANQGSEA. Trimming shortened V by 6 bases and J by 0 bases, and 14 bases separated the two germline ends. This CDR3 reads CSVRGGGSTNEKLFF. DNA for the CDR3: TGCAGCGTGAGGGGCGGGGGGTCAACTAATGAAAAACTGTTTTTT.

The CDR3 loop reads CASSSSPGNTEAFF. The CDR3 nucleotides are TGTGCCAGCAGCTCTTCTCCAGGGAACACTGAAGCTTTCTTT. The chain carries TRBV7-3 and TRBJ1-1; no reliable D call. V was trimmed by 4 bases and J by 1 base, leaving 10 bases between them. This CDR3 has 14 residues. Germline V gene sequence: CDR1 SGHTA, CDR2 FQGTGA.

This chain links TRBV6-1 with TRBJ2-7; TRBD2 is a possible D gene (6 bases). With 0 bases removed from V and 2 bases from J, the gap between germline ends came to 11 bases. CDR1 is MNHNS, CDR2 SASEGT, per germline. The CDR3 consists of 15 residues. The CDR3 protein is CASSEAGGEAYEQYF. The CDR3, as DNA: TGTGCCAGCAGTGAAGCCGGCGGGGAAGCCTACGAGCAGTACTTC.

The chain couples TRBV2 to TRBJ1-4; TRBD1 is a possible D gene (5 bases). Germline CDR1 SNHLY, CDR2 FYNNEI. This CDR3 comprises 10 residues. V was pared by 8 bases and J by 14 bases, with 12 bases between. The CDR3 DNA reads TGTGCCAGCGCGGGGCGGTCGCTGTTTTTT. This gives the protein CASAGRSLFF.

The V gene is TRBV5-1, the J gene TRBJ1-6; 8 bases are shared with TRBD1. V shed 4 bases, J shed 8 bases, and the junction held 5 bases outside the gene matches. The CDR3 extends over 14 amino acids. Germline assignment: CDR1 SGHRS and CDR2 YFSETQ. CDR3 nucleotides: TGCGCCAGCAGCAAAGGACAGGGCGATTCACCCCTCCACTTT. It codes for CASSKGQGDSPLHF.

The J gene is TRBJ1-6, the V gene TRBV6-1; D may be TRBD1 (6 bases). The germline gives CDR1 MNHNS, CDR2 SASEGT. V was cut by 2 bases and J by 7 bases, with 12 bases left in between. This CDR3 has 15 residues. The chain's CDR3 is CASSELQGRNSPLHF. Written as DNA, the CDR3 is TGTGCCAGCAGTGAACTGCAGGGGCGGAATTCACCCCTCCACTTT.

The chain carries TRBV6-2 or TRBV6-3 and TRBJ1-6; D remains ambiguous. The CDR3 extends over 14 amino acids. Germline CDR1 reads MNHEY; CDR2 reads SVGEGT. Trimming cost V 0 bases and J 10 bases, with 10 bases left between them. CDR3: CASSYSTPGSPLHF. The CDR3 DNA reads as TGTGCCAGCAGTTACTCGACCCCTGGGTCACCCCTCCACTTT.

The DNA for the CDR3 is TGTGCCAGCACCATTTTACTGAGGGGGCGTGGAAACACCATATATTTT. This codes for CASTILLRGRGNTIYF. The J gene is TRBJ1-3, the V gene TRBV5-6; 7 bases map to TRBD1. After removal of 6 bases from V and 3 bases from J, the junction contained 12 bases not matched to a gene. Germline lookup yields CDR1 SGHDT and CDR2 YYEEEE. CDR3 size: 16 residues.

The rearrangement uses TRBV4-1 and TRBJ1-4, with TRBD1 identical over 8 bases. The CDR3 totals 16 residues. Germline CDR1 is MGHRA and CDR2 is YSYEKL. V gave up 0 bases and J gave up 4 bases; unmatched junction bases: 4. This CDR3 is CASSQEGQGINEKLFF. The CDR3 DNA sequence: TGCGCCAGCAGCCAAGAAGGACAGGGTATTAATGAAAAACTGTTTTTT.

This clone has a single count. The chain uses TRBV7-2 and TRBJ2-7; D is unclear. Trimming left V 0 bases short and J 3 bases short, with 18 bases between. The germline CDR1 and CDR2 sequences are SGHTA and FQGNSA. The CDR3 covers 17 residues. The CDR3 nucleotides read TGTGCCAGCAGCTTAGCGCCATTAGGGCCTTGGAGCTACGAGCAGTACTTC. Protein: CASSLAPLGPWSYEQYF. The variable domain in full, completed from reference TRBV7-2 and TRBJ2-7, reads GAGVSQSPSNKVTEKGKDVELRCDPISGHTALYWYRQSLGQGLEFLIYFQGNSAPDKSGLPSDRFSAERTGGSVSTLTIQRTQQEDSAVYLCASSLAPLGPWSYEQYFGPGTRLTVT.

This chain connects TRBV30 to TRBJ2-5; D is perhaps TRBD1 or TRBD2 (6 bases each). The CDR3 runs 16 residues. Per the germline V gene, CDR1 is GTSNPN and CDR2 is SVGIG (reference sequence). The V gene lost 0 bases and the J gene lost 2 bases, with 16 bases spanning the gap. The CDR3 region is CAWSVWGAPRQETQYF. In DNA form, the CDR3 reads TGTGCCTGGAGTGTGTGGGGGGCCCCTAGACAAGAGACCCAGTACTTC.

The chain recombines TRBV6-4 with TRBJ2-2; no clear D. Germline CDR1 MRHNA, CDR2 SNTAGT. Trimming took off 0 bases at V and 5 bases at J, with 10 bases between the two ends. There are 15 residues in the CDR3. The CDR3 nucleotides read TGTGCCAGCAGTGACTCGATGGAGAGAACCGGGGAGCTGTTTTTT. Protein: CASSDSMERTGELFF.

The chain employs TRBV7-2 and TRBJ2-4; TRBD1 is a possible D gene (5 bases). This CDR3 comprises 15 residues. The germline V and J ends were trimmed by 4 bases and 0 bases, with 10 bases remaining between them. CDR1 and CDR2 from the germline V gene are SGHTA and FQGNSA. CDR3 nucleotide sequence: TGTGCCAGCAGCTACAGGCCCCTAGCCAAAAACATTCAGTACTTC. It codes for CASSYRPLAKNIQYF.